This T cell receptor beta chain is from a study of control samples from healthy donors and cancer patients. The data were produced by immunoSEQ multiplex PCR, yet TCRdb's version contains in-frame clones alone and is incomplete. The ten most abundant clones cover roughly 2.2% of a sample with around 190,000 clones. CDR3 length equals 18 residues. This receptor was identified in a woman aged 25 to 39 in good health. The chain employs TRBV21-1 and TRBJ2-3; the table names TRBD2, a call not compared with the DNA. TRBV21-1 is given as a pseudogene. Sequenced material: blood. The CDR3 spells CASSKALEGLLRTDTQYF. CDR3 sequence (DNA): TGTGCCAGCAGCAAAGCGCTCGAGGGACTACTCCGCACAGATACGCAGTATTTT.